This T cell receptor beta chain was profiled in a study of blood T cell repertoires in COVID-19. Looking at the study overall: COVID-19 samples, acute and convalescent, were from the United States, Italy and Spain.

In regard to this clone: Within the sample, other DNA sequences also encode this same CDR3.

CDR1 LGHNA and CDR2 YSLEER come from the germline V gene. After removal of 4 bases from V and 1 base from J, the junction contained 2 bases not matched to a gene. CDR3 size: 14 residues. Assay used: immunoSEQ multiplex PCR; TCRdb lists only in-frame clones, some missing. This sample yields roughly 260,000 clones, of which about 85% are seen a single time; about 6% belongs to the top ten. Sequenced input: PBMCs or T cells enriched from blood (not recorded which). The V call is TRBV4-3, the J call TRBJ2-7, with TRBD1 identical over 9 bases. The receptor comes from a woman in her 30s with acute COVID-19. The CDR3 sequence: CASSPGQGSYEQYF. The CDR3 coding sequence is TGCGCCAGCAGCCCTGGACAGGGGTCCTACGAGCAGTACTTC.